Each of the 23 T cell receptor beta chains below was sequenced from the same sample in a study of blood T cell repertoires in COVID-19. The assay was immunoSEQ multiplex PCR, and TCRdb's table has in-frame clones only and misses some. The sample holds some 130,000 clones, roughly 80% seen once. The sequenced sample was PBMCs or T cells enriched from blood (not recorded which). The receptor source for this set is a man under 40 who had recovered from COVID-19.

This rearrangement joins TRBV25-1 to TRBJ1-2; 7 bases are shared with TRBD1. This CDR3 contains 14 residues. V trimming: 2 bases; J trimming: 3 bases; junction bases outside the gene matches: 3. The germline V gene has CDR1 MGHDK and CDR2 SYGVNS. CDR3 sequence (DNA): TGTGCCAGCAGTGAACGGACAGGCCACTATGGCTACACCTTC. Translating gives CASSERTGHYGYTF.

The V and J genes are TRBV5-1 and TRBJ1-2, with 8 bases fitting TRBD1. V dropped 4 bases and J dropped 2; count of bases not matched to a gene: 7. The CDR3 is 15 amino acids. In germline, CDR1 is SGHRS, CDR2 YFSETQ. The DNA of the CDR3 is TGCGCCAGCAGCCGACCAGGGGGCGCCAACTATGGCTACACCTTC. Amino acids: CASSRPGGANYGYTF. Variable domain in full (rest from reference TRBV5-1 and TRBJ1-2): KAGVTQTPRYLIKTRGQQVTLSCSPISGHRSVSWYQQTPGQGLQFLFEYFSETQRNKGNFPGRFSGRQFSNSRSEMNVSTLELGDSALYLCASSRPGGANYGYTFGSGTRLTVV.

With regard to this clone: Because the CDR3's place on the DNA is in doubt, the DNA is left out and the CDR3 is given as listed by TCRdb. The chain joins TRBV12-1 to TRBJ2-3; TRBD2, the table's D call, lacks a check against the DNA. TRBV12-1 is described as a pseudogene. The CDR3 sequence runs 23 residues, both termini included. The CDR3 protein is CASSRVVAALVITPRVGRGAQYF.

V is TRBV5-1 and J is TRBJ2-7, with 7 nucleotides matching TRBD1. Germline-derived CDR1 and CDR2 are SGHRS and YFSETQ. J was trimmed by 5 bases and V by 3 bases; bases with no gene match: 2. The CDR3 totals 12 residues. The CDR3 spells CASSSQGDEQYF. The CDR3 coding sequence is TGCGCCAGCAGCTCGCAGGGGGACGAGCAGTACTTC.

This clone was counted only a few times. CDR3 DNA: TGTGCCAGCAGCCTCCGGGACAGGGGGCCGAAAACTAATGAAAAACTGTTTTTT. It is translated as CASSLRDRGPKTNEKLFF. The chain couples TRBV7-8 to TRBJ1-4; 12 positions match TRBD1. With V trimmed by 5 bases and J by 1 base, 8 bases remained unmatched. The CDR3 runs to 18 residues. Germline V lookup: CDR1 SGHVS, CDR2 FQNEAQ.

The CDR3 bases are TGCGCCAGCAGCTGGCGGACAGGCTACCAAGAGACCCAGTACTTC. Translation: CASSWRTGYQETQYF. The rearrangement uses TRBV5-1 and TRBJ2-5, with 7 bases that match TRBD1. This CDR3 spans 15 amino acids. Trimming took 3 bases from V and 0 from J; bases not matched to a gene: 5. The V gene's germline CDR1 is SGHRS and CDR2 YFSETQ.

Comment on this clone: Compared with germline, one end of the junction differs, possibly owing to a read error. For the CDR3, the DNA is TGTGCCAGCAGCCCCCAAGAGGGGGCCCGAGTCTTC. As protein: CASSPQEGARVF. The J gene is TRBJ1-2, the V gene TRBV3-1 (or the pseudogene TRBV3-2); 7 bases match TRBD1. CDR3 length: 12 residues. The germline gives CDR1 LGHDT, CDR2 YNNKEL (reference sequence).

Only a few counts were recorded for this clone. The genes are TRBV2 and TRBJ2-5; D may be TRBD1 (5 bases). The CDR3 loop spans 11 amino acids. V was shortened by 4 bases and J by 7 bases, with 7 bases between the two germline ends. Germline V gene lookup returns CDR1 SNHLY and CDR2 FYNNEI. In DNA form, the CDR3 reads TGTGCCAGCAGTGTTCAGGGGACCCAGTACTTC. Translating it yields CASSVQGTQYF.

V usage is TRBV4-1 and J usage is TRBJ2-3, with TRBD2 matching over 11 bases. The V gene end was trimmed by 0 bases and the J gene end by 0 bases; junction bases not matched to a gene: 17. Germline-derived CDR1 and CDR2 are MGHRA and YSYEKL. CDR3 length: 22 amino acids. This chain's CDR3 is CASSQDLTSGNHLTLSTDTQYF. CDR3 nucleotide sequence: TGCGCCAGCAGCCAAGATCTGACTAGCGGGAATCACCTTACCTTAAGCACAGATACGCAGTATTTT.

A single count supports this clone. The V gene is TRBV27, the J gene TRBJ2-1; tentative D call: TRBD2 (6 bases). V was trimmed by 9 bases and J by 2 bases, leaving 11 bases between them. There are 13 residues in the CDR3. In germline, CDR1 is MNHEY, CDR2 SMNVEV (reference sequence). The CDR3 sequence is CASSWGAYNEQFF. CDR3 DNA: TGTGCCAGTAGCTGGGGGGCCTACAATGAGCAGTTCTTC.

The chain couples TRBV29-1 to TRBJ2-3, with 7 bases matching TRBD2. Per germline, CDR1 SQVTM and CDR2 ANQGSEA. The CDR3 has 15 amino acids. The V and J ends lost 6 bases and 0 bases, in that order; junction bases with no gene match: 9. In DNA form, the CDR3 reads TGCAGCGTGTGGGGGGGGGAAACCAGCACAGATACGCAGTATTTT. Translated: CSVWGGETSTDTQYF.

The chain recombines TRBV5-1 with TRBJ2-2; TRBD1 matches 8 bases. The CDR3 length is 18 residues. Germline loops: CDR1 SGHRS, CDR2 YFSETQ. V shed 4 bases, J shed 0 bases, and the junction held 11 bases outside the gene matches. The CDR3 spells CASSRTGHLRPNTGELFF. CDR3 nucleotide sequence: TGCGCCAGCAGCAGGACAGGGCATCTAAGACCGAACACCGGGGAGCTGTTTTTT.

This clone was seen only once. This chain uses TRBV7-8 with TRBJ2-3; D may be TRBD2 (6 bases). Germline CDR1 is SGHVS and CDR2 is FQNEAQ. This CDR3 has 18 amino acids. Between the trimmed V and J ends, which lost 0 bases and 2 bases, there was a span of 18 bases. The CDR3, as DNA: TGTGCCAGCAGCTTAGCCCTAGGGACTTATAATGACACAGATACGCAGTATTTT. Encoded protein: CASSLALGTYNDTDTQYF.

The rearrangement uses TRBV5-1 and TRBJ1-4, with a weak D call TRBD1 (6 bases). Trimming left V 2 bases short and J 2 bases short, with 13 bases between. This CDR3 region has 16 residues. Germline CDR1 and CDR2: SGHRS and YFSETQ. The CDR3 DNA is TGCGCCAGCAGCTTAACAGGGAGGGGCACTAATGAAAAACTGTTTTTT. Protein: CASSLTGRGTNEKLFF.

The chain carries TRBV6-5 and TRBJ2-1, with D unresolved. V lost 10 bases and J lost 0, with 7 bases in between. The CDR3 totals 12 residues. Germline CDR1 is MNHEY and CDR2 is SVGAGI. The CDR3 loop reads CAIRSSYNEQFF. Written as DNA, the CDR3 is TGTGCCATACGTAGCTCCTACAATGAGCAGTTCTTC.

The chain carries TRBV5-5 and TRBJ1-3; tentative D call: TRBD1 (6 bases). The germline CDR1 and CDR2 sequences are SGHKS and YYEKEE (reference sequence). The CDR3 contains 18 residues. V lost 1 base and J lost 0, with 17 bases in between. This CDR3 reads CASSLMIQGSYSGNTIYF. The CDR3, as DNA: TGTGCCAGCAGCTTGATGATCCAGGGGAGCTACTCTGGAAACACCATATATTTT.

This clone was found a few times. This sequence joins TRBV14 and TRBJ1-2, with D hard to call. V lost 3 bases and J lost 1, with 6 bases in between. Germline values: CDR1 SGHDN, CDR2 FVKESK. CDR3 size: 13 residues. In DNA, the CDR3 is TGTGCCAGCAGCCAGGGCCTTAACTATGGCTACACCTTC. This translates into CASSQGLNYGYTF.

The chain links TRBV15 to TRBJ2-1, with D maybe TRBD2 (5 bases). Germline CDR1 reads LNHNV; CDR2 reads YYDKDF (reference sequence). There are 13 residues in the CDR3. V lost 0 bases and J 9 bases, leaving 9 bases between the germline ends. This CDR3 reads CATSRDLGGEQFF. CDR3 in DNA: TGTGCCACCAGCAGAGATCTCGGAGGTGAGCAGTTCTTC. Together with reference TRBV15 and TRBJ2-1, the CDR3 gives the full variable domain: DAMVIQNPRYQVTQFGKPVTLSCSQTLNHNVMYWYQQKSSQAPKLLFHYYDKDFNNEADTPDNFQSRRPNTSFCFLDIRSPGLGDTAMYLCATSRDLGGEQFFGPGTRLTVL.

The chain uses TRBV19 and TRBJ2-1, with 9 bases lining up with TRBD2. The CDR3 extends over 17 amino acids. V gave up 0 bases and J gave up 6 bases; unmatched junction bases: 9. Germline V gene lookup returns CDR1 LNHDA and CDR2 SQIVND (reference sequence). The DNA for the CDR3 is TGTGCCAGTAGTATAGATCAAGGCGGGAGGGTAGTCAATGAGCAGTTCTTC. Protein sequence: CASSIDQGGRVVNEQFF.

The chain is built from TRBV4-2 and TRBJ1-6; D not resolved. This CDR3 is 17 amino acids long. The V and J ends lost 0 bases and 6 bases respectively, with 15 bases between them. Per germline, CDR1 LGHNA and CDR2 YNFKEQ. The DNA for the CDR3 is TGTGCCAGCAGCCAAGATCGTGCGGCGGTTGGTAATTCACCCCTCCACTTT. Residues: CASSQDRAAVGNSPLHF.

This clone was counted a single time. This chain connects TRBV11-3 to TRBJ2-1; no firm D call. Germline assignment: CDR1 SGHNT and CDR2 YENEEA. The V gene lost 1 base and the J gene lost 0 bases, with 13 bases spanning the gap. The CDR3 runs to 17 residues. The CDR3 DNA sequence: TGTGCCAGCAGCTTAGGATCCGCGTATCCCTCCTACAATGAGCAGTTCTTC. Translating gives CASSLGSAYPSYNEQFF. The full variable domain, completed using reference TRBV11-3 and TRBJ2-1, is EAGVVQSPRYKIIEKKQPVAFWCNPISGHNTLYWYLQNLGQGPELLIRYENEEAVDDSQLPKDRFSAERLKGVDSTLKIQPAELGDSAVYLCASSLGSAYPSYNEQFFGPGTRLTVL.

V gene TRBV25-1 combines with J gene TRBJ1-5, with 7 bases aligning to TRBD1. Trimming removed 3 bases from V and 3 bases from J; junction bases left unmatched: 2. Germline CDR1 and CDR2: MGHDK and SYGVNS. The CDR3 spans 14 residues. The CDR3 bases are TGTGCCAGCAGTGAGACAGGGCCCAATCAGCCCCAGCATTTT. Protein product: CASSETGPNQPQHF.

The rearrangement uses TRBV29-1 and TRBJ1-1, with D unclear. Germline CDR1 reads SQVTM; CDR2 reads ANQGSEA. Trimming removed 1 base from V and 4 bases from J, with 10 bases in between. The length of the CDR3 is 13 residues. The CDR3 nucleotides read TGCAGCGTTGAAGCGGTACTCGGCACTGAAGCTTTCTTT. This gives the protein CSVEAVLGTEAFF.